These 30 T cell receptor beta chains were all obtained from the same sample, sequenced in a study of tumor and adjacent non-tumor tissue in lung cancer. This sample's RNA came from whole unsorted tissue. Distant lung tissue was collected more than 3 cm away from the tumor edge. The library came from three nested PCR rounds adapted from ARM-PCR protocols. MiXCR, run by TCRdb on the multiplex PCR reads, gives a single entry per CDR3 protein. Of roughly 48,000 distinct CDR3 sequences listed, around 59% were seen once; the top ten hold around 30%. The sequencing sample was made of distant non-tumor lung tissue. The receptors here all came from a woman aged 65 to 85 with non-small cell lung cancer.

As regards this clonotype: One end of the junction does not line up with germline, which may come from a read error. The chain is built from TRBV12-3 or TRBV12-4 and TRBJ2-2; TRBD2 is a possible D gene (5 bases). The CDR3 consists of 15 residues. CDR3 coding DNA: TGTACCAGCGGTGACAAAACTTACCCCACCGGGGAGCTGTCTTTT. It yields the protein CTSGDKTYPTGELSF.

Regarding this clonotype: Given a much more abundant clone one base away, this may be a read error. The chain links TRBV6-1 to TRBJ2-3; D is uncertain. Trimming removed 1 base from V and 5 bases from J, with 13 bases in between. CDR1 is MNHNS and CDR2 is SASEGT in the germline V gene. The CDR3 covers 15 residues. The chain's CDR3 is CASSEELVEGDTQYF. DNA of the CDR3: TGTGCCAGCAGTGAAGAGCTGGTTGAAGGAGATACGCAGTATTTT.

Notes on this clonotype: The junction and the germline gene differ at one end; a read error may be behind it. This chain uses TRBV12-3 or TRBV12-4 with TRBJ1-5; 7 bases are shared with TRBD1. This CDR3 region has 14 residues. The CDR3 reads CASSSTGVRQPQHF. The CDR3 coding sequence is TGTGCCAGCAGTTCCACAGGGGTTCGCCAGCCCCAGCACTTT.

The rearrangement joins TRBV4-2 to TRBJ2-3, with 10 bases aligning to TRBD2. The CDR3 length is 16 residues. The V gene end was trimmed by 5 bases and the J gene end by 6 bases; junction bases not matched to a gene: 11. CDR1 and CDR2 from the germline V gene are LGHNA and YNFKEQ. The CDR3 protein is CASSVRLAGEVDTQYF. The DNA of the CDR3 is TGTGCCAGCAGCGTTCGACTAGCGGGTGAAGTGGATACGCAGTATTTT.

The rearrangement links TRBV29-1 to TRBJ2-1, with a possible D match to TRBD1 (6 bases). The V and J ends lost 7 bases and 9 bases respectively, with 22 bases between them. CDR1 and CDR2 from the germline V gene are SQVTM and ANQGSEA. This CDR3 region has 14 residues. The DNA for the CDR3 is TGCAGCGCACAACTGGGGGCTAGAGATATTGAGCAGTTCTTC. Its translation: CSAQLGARDIEQFF.

The V gene is TRBV20-1, the J gene TRBJ2-3; a possible D gene is TRBD2 (5 bases). The V end lost 4 bases, the J end lost 0 bases, and 11 bases lay between the germline ends. CDR1 is DFQATT, CDR2 SNEGSKA, per germline (reference sequence). This CDR3 has 14 amino acids. CDR3 coding DNA: TGCAGTGCTAACCCAGCGGCTAGCACAGATACGCAGTATTTT. Its protein product is CSANPAASTDTQYF.

In regard to this clonotype: This could be a read error, since a much larger clone is one nucleotide away. CDR3 amino acids: CASIPTSGSTGELFF. Written as DNA, the CDR3 is TGTGCCAGCATACCAACTAGCGGGAGTACCGGGGAGCTGTTTTTT. The chain is built from TRBV28 and TRBJ2-2; 11 bases agree with TRBD2. The CDR3 loop spans 15 amino acids. Germline loops: CDR1 MDHEN, CDR2 SYDVKM. J was trimmed by 5 bases and V by 7 bases; bases with no gene match: 6.

This clonotype is medium-sized. J is TRBJ2-7 and V is TRBV6-5, with 9 positions matching TRBD1. J gave up 1 base and V 6 bases, and 4 bases lay outside the gene matches. Germline CDR1 reads MNHEY; CDR2 reads SVGAGI. The CDR3 covers 14 residues. The chain's CDR3 is CASSSGTGSYEQYF. The DNA for the CDR3 is TGTGCCAGCAGCTCCGGGACAGGGTCCTACGAGCAGTACTTC.

This clonotype was detected ten times or more. This chain joins TRBV10-3 and TRBJ2-3; D gene uncertain. With 0 bases removed from V and 2 bases from J, the gap between germline ends came to 12 bases. This CDR3 contains 16 residues. The V gene's germline CDR1 is ENHRY and CDR2 SYGVKD. The DNA of the CDR3 is TGTGCCATCAGTGAGTCGATGCTCCAGGACACAGATACGCAGTATTTT. Its translation: CAISESMLQDTDTQYF.

This rearrangement joins TRBV29-1 to TRBJ2-3; perhaps TRBD1 as D (6 bases). The CDR3 is 15 amino acids. V was cut by 2 bases and J by 12 bases, with 24 bases left in between. Germline-derived CDR1 and CDR2 are SQVTM and ANQGSEA. CDR3 sequence reads: CSVEIRERDTGTQYF. DNA of the CDR3: TGCAGCGTTGAAATCCGGGAAAGGGACACAGGTACACAGTATTTT.

The J gene is TRBJ2-1, the V gene TRBV29-1; 7 nucleotides agree with TRBD1. The CDR3 is 16 amino acids. V shed 1 base, J shed 1 base, and the junction held 7 bases outside the gene matches. Germline CDR1 is SQVTM and CDR2 is ANQGSEA. In DNA, the CDR3 is TGCAGCGTTGAAGGACCGGACAGGAAGTCCTACAATGAGCAGTTCTTC. This codes for CSVEGPDRKSYNEQFF.

Comments on this clonotype: A much larger clone differs by one base, so this may be a read error. The chain links TRBV5-1 to TRBJ2-5; the D gene is possibly TRBD1 (6 bases). The CDR3 is 14 amino acids. Germline assignment: CDR1 SGHRS and CDR2 YFSETQ. The CDR3 sequence is CTSSLAGAQETQYF. Written as DNA, the CDR3 is TGCACCAGCAGCTTGGCAGGGGCTCAAGAGACCCAGTACTTC.

This clonotype has a count of ten or more. The rearrangement uses TRBV29-1 and TRBJ2-7, with D hard to call. CDR1 and CDR2 (germline): SQVTM, ANQGSEA. Trimming shortened V by 2 bases and J by 6 bases, and 8 bases separated the two germline ends. The CDR3 covers 11 residues. CDR3 protein: CSVELEGEQYF. Written as DNA, the CDR3 is TGCAGCGTTGAACTTGAAGGCGAGCAGTACTTC.

This clonotype came up a few times. Relative to the germline gene, one junction end is altered; a read error may explain this. V gene TRBV6-8 combines with J gene TRBJ1-5; 7 bases match TRBD1. The CDR3 sequence is 18 residues long. The V gene's germline CDR1 is MNHGY and CDR2 SAAAGT. The CDR3 sequence: CASSLPARRGFGNRPQHF. The DNA of the CDR3 is TGTGCCAGCAGTTTGCCTGCCCGCAGGGGGTTTGGCAATCGGCCCCAGCATTTT.

The CDR3, as DNA: TGCAGCTGGGGATGGGGGGAGGATGAAAAACTGTTTTTT. Protein product: CSWGWGEDEKLFF. The genes are TRBV29-1 and TRBJ1-4, with D perhaps matching TRBD1 (5 bases). Germline CDR1 reads SQVTM; CDR2 reads ANQGSEA. This CDR3 is 13 amino acids long. Trimming removed 8 bases from V and 6 bases from J, with 16 bases in between.

As for this clonotype: The conserved closing phenylalanine or tryptophan is absent in this CDR3, likely reflecting a read error. V gene TRBV4-2 combines with J gene TRBJ2-2, with D perhaps TRBD2 (5 bases). Germline V gives CDR1 LGHNA, CDR2 YNFKEQ. Trimming left V 3 bases short and J 5 bases short, with 16 bases between. The CDR3 spans 16 residues. The CDR3 coding sequence is TGTGCCAGCAGCCAGGAGGAGTCCCTTGATACCGGGGAGCTGTTTTCT. It codes for CASSQEESLDTGELFS.

The CDR3 loop is CATSDPDRSNTGELFF. The CDR3 DNA sequence: TGTGCCACCAGTGATCCGGACAGATCGAACACCGGGGAGCTGTTTTTT. V usage is TRBV24-1 and J usage is TRBJ2-2, with D possibly TRBD1 on 6 matching bases. The CDR3 totals 16 residues. The germline CDR1 and CDR2 sequences are KGHDR and SFDVKD. Trimming took off 3 bases at V and 0 bases at J, with 10 bases between the two ends.

There are many counts of this clonotype. The V call is TRBV20-1, the J call TRBJ2-1; 8 bases fit TRBD2. Germline V CDR1 and CDR2: DFQATT, SNEGSKA (reference sequence). The length of the CDR3 is 14 residues. J was trimmed by 8 bases and V by 2 bases; bases with no gene match: 8. The CDR3 nucleotides are TGCAGTGCTAGATCCGGGACTAGAATAGATGAGCAGTTCTTC. Residues: CSARSGTRIDEQFF.

A word on this clonotype: The CDR3 does not close with the conserved phenylalanine or tryptophan, likely indicating a read error. Because the CDR3's place on the DNA is in doubt, the DNA is left out and the CDR3 is given as listed by TCRdb. The chain employs TRBV11-3 and TRBJ2-2. Per germline, CDR1 SGHNT and CDR2 YENEEA. The CDR3 has 17 amino acids, counting both end residues. This CDR3 reads CASSPHQSTSNTGDLSL.

In this sample, this clonotype is medium-sized. The chain links TRBV11-1 to TRBJ2-7; 8 bases are a match to TRBD1. CDR3 length: 16 amino acids. V lost 4 bases and J lost 1; bases outside the gene matches: 9. Germline V gives CDR1 SGHAT, CDR2 FQDESV (reference sequence). CDR3 loop: CASSYDLGTGSYEQYF. CDR3 bases: TGTGCCAGCAGCTACGACTTAGGGACAGGTTCCTACGAGCAGTACTTC. The whole variable domain, filled in from reference TRBV11-1 and TRBJ2-7, reads EAEVAQSPRYKITEKSQAVAFWCDPISGHATLYWYRQILGQGPELLVQFQDESVVDDSQLPKDRFSAERLKGVDSTLKIQPAELGDSAMYLCASSYDLGTGSYEQYFGPGTRLTVT.

In its sample, this clonotype was seen many times. The junction does not match germline at one end; this may be a read error. The chain couples TRBV20-1 to TRBJ1-1, with a possible D match to TRBD1 (6 bases). The CDR3 totals 14 residues. From germline, CDR1 is DFQATT and CDR2 SNEGSKA (reference sequence). CDR3 bases: TGCAGTGCTGGAGATGGGGGGCCGGGGACTGAAGCTTTCTTT. Translated: CSAGDGGPGTEAFF.

This clonotype appeared a few times. A read error may account for a junction end that differs from germline. The chain combines TRBV6-6 with TRBJ1-1; no clear D gene. This CDR3 is built from 14 residues. CDR1 MNHNY and CDR2 SVGAGI come from the germline V gene (reference sequence). The CDR3 DNA sequence: TGTGCCACCAGTTCCAATGATCTGGGCATTGAAGCTTTCTTT. Its translation: CATSSNDLGIEAFF.

About this clonotype itself: This CDR3 fails to terminate in the conserved phenylalanine or tryptophan, so it likely reflects a read error. The V gene is TRBV29-1, the J gene TRBJ2-3; D gene unclear. Germline CDR1 SQVTM, CDR2 ANQGSEA. The CDR3 spans 12 residues. Between the trimmed V and J ends, which lost 0 bases and 4 bases, there was a span of 5 bases. In DNA form, the CDR3 reads TGCAGCGTTGAAGAGACTTCAGATACGCAGTATGTT. It translates to CSVEETSDTQYV.

With respect to this clonotype: The junction and the germline gene differ at one end; a read error may be behind it. This chain connects TRBV7-9 to TRBJ2-1; D ambiguous. Germline lookup yields CDR1 SEHNR and CDR2 FQNEAQ (reference sequence). The CDR3 covers 13 residues. The CDR3 DNA is TGTGCTAGCAGTCAGTCGGCCTACAATGAGCAGTCCTTC. This codes for CASSQSAYNEQSF.

A word on this clonotype: This may arise from a read error, as a much more abundant clone is one base away. The V gene is TRBV5-5, the J gene TRBJ1-5; TRBD1 agrees at 9 bases. The CDR3 runs 14 residues. V shed 6 bases and J 5 bases; nucleotides not matched to a gene: 6. The germline V gene has CDR1 SGHKS and CDR2 YYEKEE (reference sequence). CDR3 sequence: CASNSGQGHQPQHF. The CDR3 DNA follows: TGTGCCAGCAACTCGGGACAGGGACATCAGCCCCAGCATTTT.

In regard to this clonotype: Relative to the germline gene, one junction end is altered; a read error may explain this. The J gene is TRBJ2-7, the V gene TRBV6-5; 8 bases align to TRBD2. Germline V gene data show CDR1 as MNHEY and CDR2 as SVGAGI. This CDR3 spans 18 amino acids. In DNA form, the CDR3 reads TGTGCCAACACCATCGGACTAGCTGGAGGGCAACCCCCCTACAAGCAGTACTTC. It yields the protein CANTIGLAGGQPPYKQYF.

This clonotype was seen only a few times. This chain uses TRBV20-1 with TRBJ2-1; 8 nucleotides agree with TRBD1. Germline CDR1 is DFQATT and CDR2 is SNEGSKA (reference sequence). Losses at the gene ends were 4 bases for V and 10 bases for J; bases not matched to a gene: 18. The CDR3 loop spans 16 amino acids. The CDR3 sequence is CSATRPGQGAIKEQFF. CDR3 coding DNA: TGCAGTGCTACGAGACCCGGACAGGGTGCTATCAAAGAGCAGTTCTTC.

This clonotype was seen at least ten times. The chain recombines TRBV28 with TRBJ2-7; 7 bases fit TRBD2. The V gene's germline CDR1 is MDHEN and CDR2 SYDVKM. Unmatched junction bases numbered 8, after V lost 7 bases and J lost 5 bases. The CDR3 totals 13 residues. The CDR3 nucleotides are TGTGCCAGCATGGGGGGGGTACCCGACGAGCAGTACTTC. This sequence encodes CASMGGVPDEQYF. Full variable domain (outside the CDR3, taken from reference TRBV28 and TRBJ2-7): DVKVTQSSRYLVKRTGEKVFLECVQDMDHENMFWYRQDPGLGLRLIYFSYDVKMKEKGDIPEGYSVSREKKERFSLILESASTNQTSMYLCASMGGVPDEQYFGPGTRLTVT.

A note on this clonotype: A much larger clonotype is one base distant, so this may be a read error. The CDR3 region has the DNA TGTGCCAGCAGTCCCGGGACTAGCGAATGGGCTAGCTCCTACAATGAGGAGTTCTTC. As protein: CASSPGTSEWASSYNEEFF. The V gene is TRBV28, the J gene TRBJ2-1; TRBD2 matches at 10 bases. The CDR3 has 19 residues. From germline, CDR1 is MDHEN and CDR2 SYDVKM.

Comment on this clonotype: Germline is not matched at one junction end, which may reflect a read error. This chain connects TRBV29-1 to TRBJ2-1, with D hard to call. This CDR3 contains 12 residues. CDR1 and CDR2 from the germline V gene are SQVTM and ANQGSEA. The chain's CDR3 is CRVDKSYKEQIF. DNA for the CDR3: TGCAGGGTTGATAAGTCCTACAAAGAGCAGATCTTC.